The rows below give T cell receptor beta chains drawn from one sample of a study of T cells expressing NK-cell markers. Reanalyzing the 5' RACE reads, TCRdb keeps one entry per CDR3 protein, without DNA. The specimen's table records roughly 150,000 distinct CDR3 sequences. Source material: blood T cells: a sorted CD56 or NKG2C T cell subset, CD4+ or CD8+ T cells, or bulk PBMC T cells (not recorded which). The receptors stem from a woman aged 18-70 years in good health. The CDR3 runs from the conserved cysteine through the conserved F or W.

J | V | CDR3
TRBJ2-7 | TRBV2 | CASSEQGVTYEQYF
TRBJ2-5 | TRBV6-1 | CASSRGALQVSETQYF
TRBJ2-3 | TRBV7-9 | CASSNQGGGDTQYF
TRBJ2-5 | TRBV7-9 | CASSRQGAMETQYF
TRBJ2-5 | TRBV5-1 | CASSLGSLAGRGETQYF
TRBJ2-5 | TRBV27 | CASSSIGTEETQYF
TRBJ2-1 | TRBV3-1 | CASSQDIAAEQFF
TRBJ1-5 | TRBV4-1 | CASSQDHRDQPQHF
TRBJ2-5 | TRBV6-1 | CASRRQGAETQYF
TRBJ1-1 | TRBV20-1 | CSATGQGNTEAFF
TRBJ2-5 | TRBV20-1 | CSAPLAGAETQYF
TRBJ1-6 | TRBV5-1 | CASSQDPTGNSPLHF
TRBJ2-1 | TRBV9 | CASSVRSGSGDEQFF
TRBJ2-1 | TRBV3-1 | CASSLTSGFISYNEQFF
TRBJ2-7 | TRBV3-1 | CASSHRDRGDEQYF
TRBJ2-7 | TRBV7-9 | CAIRKWDLSSYEQYF
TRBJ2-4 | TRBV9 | CASRSSGSNIQYF
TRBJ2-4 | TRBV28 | CASSLSPLRRWLAKNIQYF
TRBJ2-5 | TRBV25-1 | CASNFRERETQYF
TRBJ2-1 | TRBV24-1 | CATSGTDRAQQFF
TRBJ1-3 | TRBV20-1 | CSARDPRTSGNTIYF
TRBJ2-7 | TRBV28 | CASSFSDSGSHEQYF
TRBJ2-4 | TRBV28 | CASSPRAPGKNIQYF
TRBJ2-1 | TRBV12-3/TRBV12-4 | CASSPDFSSYNEQFF
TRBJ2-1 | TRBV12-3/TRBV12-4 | CASTSGAGFGEQFF
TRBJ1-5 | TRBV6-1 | CASSVGGGQPQHF
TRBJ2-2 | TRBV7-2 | CASSFSRGRAYTGELFF
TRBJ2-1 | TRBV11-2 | CASSYSSESYNEQFF
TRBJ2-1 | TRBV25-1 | CASSEYLGGYNEQFF
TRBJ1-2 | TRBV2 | CASSEVVRGSSYGYTF
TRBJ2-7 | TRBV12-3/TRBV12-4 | CASSFVTGNYEQYF
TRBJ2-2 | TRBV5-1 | CASSLVGTSATGELFF
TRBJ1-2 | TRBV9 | CASSIDRNYGYTF
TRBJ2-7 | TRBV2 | CASSGTGGTYEQYF
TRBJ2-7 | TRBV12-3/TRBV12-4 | CASIPGVGEQYF
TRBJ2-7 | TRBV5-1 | CASSPTYSYEQYF
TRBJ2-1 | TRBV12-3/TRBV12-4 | CASTGLYLSSLNNEQFF
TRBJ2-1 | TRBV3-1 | CASSQERGLRGGQFF
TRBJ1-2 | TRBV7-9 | CASSRTRDRDYGYTF
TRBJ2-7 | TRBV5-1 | CASSPAGAGTLSYEQYF
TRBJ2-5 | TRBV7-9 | CASSFRDAQETQYF
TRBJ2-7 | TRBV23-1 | CASSQSQRDSYEQYF
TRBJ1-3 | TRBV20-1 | CSAYPGQGNTIYF
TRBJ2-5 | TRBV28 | CASSYPPGRGGETQYF
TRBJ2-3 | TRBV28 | CASSLDPGARSTDTQYF
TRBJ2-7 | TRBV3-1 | CASSPTPTSYEQYF
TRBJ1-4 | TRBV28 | CASSKPGQAGEKLFF
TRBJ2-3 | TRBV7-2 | CASSRIAGGTDTQYF
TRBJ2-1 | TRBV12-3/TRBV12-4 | CASRRLAGTPYNEQFF
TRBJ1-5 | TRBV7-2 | CASSLGSGTNQPQHF
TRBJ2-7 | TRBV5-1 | CASSRTSGSYEQYF
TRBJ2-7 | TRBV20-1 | CSASGRYEQYF